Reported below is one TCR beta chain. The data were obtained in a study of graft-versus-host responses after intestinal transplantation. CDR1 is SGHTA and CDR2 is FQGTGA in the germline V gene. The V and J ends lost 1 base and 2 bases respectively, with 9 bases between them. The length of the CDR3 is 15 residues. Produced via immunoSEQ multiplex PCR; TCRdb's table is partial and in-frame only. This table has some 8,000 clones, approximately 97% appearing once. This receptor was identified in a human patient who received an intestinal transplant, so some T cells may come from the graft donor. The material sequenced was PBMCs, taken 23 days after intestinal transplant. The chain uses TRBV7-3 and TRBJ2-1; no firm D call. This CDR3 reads CASSLRNSPYNEQFF. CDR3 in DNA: TGTGCCAGCAGCTTAAGGAACAGCCCCTACAATGAGCAGTTCTTC.